The source of this T cell receptor (beta chain) is a study of cytomegalovirus exposure and HLA in healthy donors. Primers for the PCR totalled 60 Vbeta and 13 Jbeta. Original methodology: In a later analysis, about 12 million of 83 million or so unique beta chains occurred in at least two donors. Produced via immunoSEQ multiplex PCR; TCRdb's table is partial and in-frame only. V, J and clone size are those of that table, while D and trimming were read from the DNA. The repertoire consists of about 76,000 clones, with around 84% occurring once and the leading ten covering around 8.9%. V was trimmed by 9 bases and J by 2 bases, leaving 20 bases between them. Germline V CDR1 and CDR2: LNHDA, SQIVND (reference sequence). This CDR3 comprises 16 residues.

This TCR was sampled from a woman aged 40 to 50 in good health and CMV-seropositive. The chain uses TRBV19 and TRBJ1-5, with D unresolved. Specimen: PBMCs. Here the CDR3 DNA reads TGTGCCAGCCGAAAGAGGCAGGAGGATGGCAATCAGCCCCAGCATTTT. Translating gives CASRKRQEDGNQPQHF.